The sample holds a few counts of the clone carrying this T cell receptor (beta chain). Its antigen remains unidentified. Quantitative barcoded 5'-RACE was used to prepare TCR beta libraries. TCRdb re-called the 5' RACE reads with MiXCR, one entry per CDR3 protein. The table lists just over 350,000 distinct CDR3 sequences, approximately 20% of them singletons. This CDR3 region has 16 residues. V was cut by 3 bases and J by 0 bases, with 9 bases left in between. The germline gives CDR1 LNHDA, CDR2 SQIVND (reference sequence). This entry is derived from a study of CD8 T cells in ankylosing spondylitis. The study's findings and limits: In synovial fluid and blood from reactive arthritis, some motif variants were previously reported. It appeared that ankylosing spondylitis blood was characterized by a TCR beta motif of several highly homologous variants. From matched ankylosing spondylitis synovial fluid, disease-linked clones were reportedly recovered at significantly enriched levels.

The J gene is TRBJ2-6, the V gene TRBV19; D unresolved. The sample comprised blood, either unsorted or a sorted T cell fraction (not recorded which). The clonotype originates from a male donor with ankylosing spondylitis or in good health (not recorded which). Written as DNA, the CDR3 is TGTGCCAGTAGTATGGGCAGCGACTCTGGGGCCAACGTCCTGACTTTC. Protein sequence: CASSMGSDSGANVLTF.